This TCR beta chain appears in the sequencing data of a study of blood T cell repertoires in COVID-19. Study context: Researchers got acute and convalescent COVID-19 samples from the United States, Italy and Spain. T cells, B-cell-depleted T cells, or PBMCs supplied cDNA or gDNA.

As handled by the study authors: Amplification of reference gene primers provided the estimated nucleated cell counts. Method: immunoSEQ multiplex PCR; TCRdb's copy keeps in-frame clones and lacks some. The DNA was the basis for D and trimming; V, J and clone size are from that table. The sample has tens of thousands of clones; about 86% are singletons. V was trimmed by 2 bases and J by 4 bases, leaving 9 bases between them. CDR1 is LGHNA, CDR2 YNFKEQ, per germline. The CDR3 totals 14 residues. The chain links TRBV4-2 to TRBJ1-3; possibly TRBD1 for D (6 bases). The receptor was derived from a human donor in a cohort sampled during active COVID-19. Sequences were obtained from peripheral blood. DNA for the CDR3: TGTGCCAGCAGCCAAACAGGGTTGGGAAACACCATATATTTT. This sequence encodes CASSQTGLGNTIYF.